In its sample, the clone carrying this T cell receptor (beta chain) was seen a few times. This specimen comes from a study of cytomegalovirus exposure and HLA in healthy donors. The V end was cut by 3 bases, the J end by 2 bases, with 3 bases between. The CDR3 spans 11 residues. CDR1 and CDR2 from the germline V gene are DFQATT and SNEGSKA (reference sequence). Amplification used 60 Vbeta primers and 13 Jbeta primers. TCRdb's copy holds only in-frame clones and misses some; the assay was immunoSEQ multiplex PCR. The table records some 150,000 clones, roughly 85% of them present only once. This chain connects TRBV20-1 to TRBJ2-3; no clear D. The clonotype was recovered from a man in his forties in good health and CMV-seronegative. Input material: PBMCs. CDR3 loop: CSARATDTQYF. Written as DNA, the CDR3 is TGCAGTGCTAGGGCCACAGATACGCAGTATTTT.